These 12 T cell receptor beta chains were all obtained from the same sample, sequenced in a study of blood T cell repertoires in COVID-19. Using immunoSEQ multiplex PCR, the repertoire was profiled, and TCRdb retains in-frame clones only, with some absent. The table lists around 100,000 clones, about 81% of them singletons. The sequenced material came from peripheral blood. The receptors derive from a man aged 70-80 years with acute or convalescent COVID-19.

V is TRBV5-1 and J is TRBJ2-1; a possible D gene is TRBD2 (6 bases). The CDR3 extends over 16 amino acids. The ends were cut back, 3 bases at V and 0 bases at J, with 13 bases in the middle. Germline CDR1 and CDR2: SGHRS and YFSETQ. CDR3 DNA sequence: TGCGCCAGCAGCTCCGGCGGGGCGAGCTCCTACAATGAGCAGTTCTTC. Translated, it gives CASSSGGASSYNEQFF.

The rearrangement joins TRBV5-5 to TRBJ2-3, with 8 bases lining up with TRBD2. Germline lookup yields CDR1 SGHKS and CDR2 YYEKEE (reference sequence). The CDR3 is 18 residues long. With 2 bases clipped from V and 3 bases from J, the junction kept 14 bases outside the gene matches. The CDR3 loop is CASSFHGRPGGGTDTQYF. For the CDR3, the DNA is TGTGCCAGCAGCTTCCACGGTCGGCCCGGGGGGGGTACAGATACGCAGTATTTT.

The chain joins TRBV2 to TRBJ2-1; TRBD2 matches at 7 bases. The CDR3 consists of 16 residues. CDR1 is SNHLY, CDR2 FYNNEI, per germline. V shed 1 base, J shed 4 bases, and the junction held 7 bases outside the gene matches. The CDR3 bases are TGTGCCAGCAGTGAAGATCCGGGAGGTAATTACAATGAGCAGTTCTTC. Protein product: CASSEDPGGNYNEQFF.

The CDR3 loop is CASSTIDRSSTDTQYF. The CDR3 DNA reads as TGTGCCAGTAGTACAATAGACAGGTCTAGCACAGATACGCAGTATTTT. This chain links TRBV19 with TRBJ2-3, with D maybe TRBD1 (6 bases). Germline CDR1 LNHDA, CDR2 SQIVND (reference sequence). Trimming stripped 4 bases from V and 0 bases from J, with 14 bases between. The length of the CDR3 is 16 residues.

This clone was seen a handful of times. The gene calls are TRBV28 and TRBJ1-1; tentative D call: TRBD1 (5 bases). Germline V gives CDR1 MDHEN, CDR2 SYDVKM. This CDR3 is 14 amino acids long. Between the trimmed V and J ends, which lost 6 bases and 4 bases, there was a span of 15 bases. CDR3 in amino acids: CASRIQVGGTEAFF. The CDR3 coding sequence is TGTGCCAGCAGGATACAGGTGGGGGGCACTGAAGCTTTCTTT.

V and J are TRBV5-4 and TRBJ1-4; D unresolved. With 1 base removed from V and 5 bases from J, the gap between germline ends came to 15 bases. Germline-derived CDR1 and CDR2 are SGHNT and YYREEE (reference sequence). The CDR3 runs to 16 residues. CDR3 loop: CASSLKNRDQNEKLFF. CDR3 in DNA: TGTGCCAGCAGCTTGAAGAACCGGGATCAAAATGAAAAACTGTTTTTT.

V and J are TRBV6-4 and TRBJ2-1, with D maybe TRBD2 (6 bases). This CDR3 spans 14 amino acids. V gave up 0 bases and J gave up 9 bases, with 12 bases separating them. Germline V gene data show CDR1 as MRHNA and CDR2 as SNTAGT. The CDR3 DNA reads TGTGCCAGCAGTGACTCCTACGGGAGAAGTGAGCAGTTCTTC. This sequence encodes CASSDSYGRSEQFF.

The J gene is TRBJ2-1, the V gene TRBV19, with 11 positions matching TRBD2. Germline loops: CDR1 LNHDA, CDR2 SQIVND (reference sequence). This CDR3 region has 15 residues. V trimming: 3 bases; J trimming: 8 bases; junction bases outside the gene matches: 6. The CDR3 reads CASSITSGSRYEQFF. CDR3 DNA sequence: TGTGCCAGTAGTATTACTAGCGGGAGTCGTTATGAGCAGTTCTTC.

This clone appeared a few times. The V call is TRBV2, the J call TRBJ1-6; 8 bases fit TRBD1. Germline trimming cut 8 bases from V and 11 bases from J; bases unmatched to any gene: 11. CDR3 size: 14 residues. CDR1 is SNHLY, CDR2 FYNNEI, per germline. DNA of the CDR3: TGTGCCAGCTGGCCAGGGGGCCCTTTGACACCCCTCCACTTT. Its protein product is CASWPGGPLTPLHF.

This chain links TRBV5-4 with TRBJ2-5; TRBD2 aligns across 8 bases. Germline V gene data show CDR1 as SGHNT and CDR2 as YYREEE (reference sequence). There are 14 residues in the CDR3. Losses at the gene ends were 2 bases for V and 10 bases for J; bases not matched to a gene: 10. CDR3 nucleotide sequence: TGTGCCAGCAGCTTTAGCGGGGTAGGGAGGGACCAGTACTTC. Residues: CASSFSGVGRDQYF.

V is TRBV9 and J is TRBJ2-1; 8 nucleotides match TRBD2. The CDR3 has 14 amino acids. J gave up 10 bases and V 0 bases, and 6 bases lay outside the gene matches. Germline CDR1 is SGDLS and CDR2 is YYNGEE. DNA for the CDR3: TGTGCCAGCAGCGTAGATCCGGGACTAGGCGAGCAGTTCTTC. It is translated as CASSVDPGLGEQFF. Drawing the rest from reference TRBV9 and TRBJ2-1, the complete variable domain is DSGVTQTPKHLITATGQRVTLRCSPRSGDLSVYWYQQSLDQGLQFLIQYYNGEERAKGNILERFSAQQFPDLHSELNLSSLELGDSALYFCASSVDPGLGEQFFGPGTRLTVL.

The rearrangement links TRBV19 to TRBJ2-5, with 7 bases fitting TRBD1. The trim removed 5 bases at V and 2 bases at J, leaving 5 bases unmatched. The CDR3 spans 14 residues. The V gene's germline CDR1 is LNHDA and CDR2 SQIVND (reference sequence). The CDR3 here is CASSGGQKQETQYF. Here the CDR3 DNA reads TGTGCCAGTAGTGGGGGACAGAAGCAAGAGACCCAGTACTTC.